These T cell receptor beta chains were read from a single sample in a study of T cell responses to AZD1222 COVID-19 vaccine. Produced via immunoSEQ multiplex PCR; TCRdb's table is partial and in-frame only. The sample holds over 110,000 clones, 85% to 90% seen once. This specimen was peripheral blood, taken 28 days after the second AZD1222 dose. The receptors originated from an adult who received the AZD1222 COVID-19 vaccine. Each CDR3 is given with its conserved first and last residue. The order of the fields is D gene, clone size, J gene, V gene, CDR3 protein, CDR3 DNA. A D gene is named only where the DNA matches it firmly. Part of the rows lack a size; the others show once, few, many or a class for expanded clones.

. | . | TRBJ1-2 | TRBV28 | CASTPRAGGYTF | TGTGCCAGCACCCCCCGGGCGGGTGGCTACACCTTC
. | few | TRBJ1-5 | TRBV4-3 | CASSRYERGMKPQHF | TGCGCCAGCAGCCGGTATGAGAGGGGGATGAAGCCCCAGCATTTT
. | . | TRBJ1-2 | TRBV10-3 | CAISESLGRGGNYGYTF | TGTGCCATCAGTGAGTCCCTAGGACGAGGGGGGAACTATGGCTACACCTTC
TRBD2 | . | TRBJ2-3 | TRBV3-1/TRBV3-2 | CASSQTSGSSTDTQYF | TGTGCCAGCAGCCAAACTAGCGGATCTAGCACAGATACGCAGTATTTT
TRBD1 | . | TRBJ1-2 | TRBV5-6 | CASSFVGTDNYGYTF | TGTGCCAGCAGCTTCGTCGGGACAGATAACTATGGCTACACCTTC
. | . | TRBJ1-2 | TRBV3-1/TRBV3-2 | CASSQDGGRRGYTF | TGTGCCAGCAGCCAAGATGGGGGGCGGAGAGGCTACACCTTC
TRBD2 | . | TRBJ2-1 | TRBV9 | CASSRASGLGEQFF | TGTGCCAGCAGCCGGGCTAGCGGCCTTGGGGAGCAGTTCTTC
TRBD1 | few | TRBJ1-1 | TRBV3-1/TRBV3-2 | CASSHGRTGAPGTEAFF | TGTGCCAGCAGCCATGGGAGGACAGGGGCCCCGGGGACTGAAGCTTTCTTT
TRBD2 | once | TRBJ2-3 | TRBV19 | CASTTSGSTDTQYF | TGTGCCTCCACGACTAGCGGTAGCACAGATACGCAGTATTTT
TRBD2 | . | TRBJ2-5 | TRBV18 | CASSPGTSNMAQYF | TGTGCCAGCTCACCCGGGACTAGTAATATGGCCCAGTACTTC
TRBD1 | once | TRBJ2-2 | TRBV5-1 | CASSLLPGQGEAGELFF | TGCGCCAGCAGCTTACTACCGGGACAGGGTGAAGCCGGGGAGCTGTTTTTT
. | . | TRBJ2-7 | TRBV7-2 | CASSSPPGYEQYF | TGTGCCAGCAGCTCCCCGCCAGGTTACGAGCAGTACTTC
. | once | TRBJ2-7 | TRBV7-2 | CASSLNPRSQTYEQYF | TGTGCCAGCAGCTTAAATCCGCGCAGTCAGACCTACGAGCAGTACTTC
TRBD1 | . | TRBJ1-1 | TRBV28 | CASRTGVSGAEAFF | TGTGCCAGCAGAACAGGGGTCTCAGGGGCTGAAGCTTTCTTT
TRBD2 | . | TRBJ2-7 | TRBV29-1 | CSVGTSGRLYEQYF | TGCAGCGTAGGGACTAGCGGGAGACTCTACGAGCAGTACTTC
TRBD2 | . | TRBJ2-5 | TRBV24-1 | CATSDPGLELETQYF | TGTGCCACCAGTGACCCAGGACTAGAATTGGAGACCCAGTACTTC
. | . | TRBJ1-1 | TRBV9 | CASSVSSLPDTEAFF | TGTGCCAGCAGCGTTTCCTCTTTGCCCGACACTGAAGCTTTCTTT
. | . | TRBJ2-2 | TRBV28 | CASSFSPSSNTGELFF | TGTGCCAGCAGTTTCTCCCCAAGTTCGAACACCGGGGAGCTGTTTTTT
. | once | TRBJ2-1 | TRBV4-3 | CASSRKDGNEQFF | TGCGCCAGCAGCCGAAAGGACGGCAATGAGCAGTTCTTC
TRBD1 | . | TRBJ1-6 | TRBV28 | CASSSQGGSSPLHF | TGTGCCAGCAGTTCGCAGGGGGGAAGCTCACCCCTCCACTTT
TRBD1 | once | TRBJ1-5 | TRBV7-8 | CASSLLQQGRNQPQHF | TGTGCCAGCAGCTTGCTACAACAGGGGCGGAATCAGCCCCAGCATTTT
. | few | TRBJ2-2 | TRBV11-2 | CASSHGGRTGELFF | TGTGCCAGCAGCCATGGGGGTCGCACCGGGGAGCTGTTTTTT
. | . | TRBJ1-6 | TRBV6-6 | CASSSGAGNSPLHF | TGTGCCAGCAGCTCCGGGGCAGGGAATTCACCCCTCCACTTT
. | . | TRBJ2-7 | TRBV4-2 | CASSQGQNEQYF | TGTGCCAGCAGCCAAGGTCAGAACGAGCAGTACTTC
. | . | TRBJ1-5 | TRBV20-1 | CSASFSTEGNQPQHF | TGCAGTGCTAGTTTCTCAACGGAAGGCAATCAGCCCCAGCATTTT
. | . | TRBJ1-2 | TRBV7-9 | CASRTMGGGYGYTF | TGTGCCAGCAGAACTATGGGGGGCGGGTATGGCTACACCTTC
. | . | TRBJ2-3 | TRBV5-6 | CASSSGTSTDTQYF | TGTGCCAGCAGCTCCGGGACTAGCACAGATACGCAGTATTTT
. | . | TRBJ1-2 | TRBV6-1 | CASSESGAGYGYTF | TGTGCCAGCAGTGAATCTGGAGCGGGCTATGGCTACACCTTC
. | . | TRBJ1-4 | TRBV19 | CASKRNPTNEKLFF | TGTGCCAGTAAGCGCAACCCAACTAATGAAAAACTGTTTTTT
. | . | TRBJ2-2 | TRBV7-6 | CASSLAMGAVAGELFF | TGTGCCAGCAGCTTAGCAATGGGGGCGGTGGCCGGGGAGCTGTTTTTT
. | . | TRBJ1-5 | TRBV7-9 | CASSLQGSNQPQHF | TGTGCCAGCAGCTTACAGGGAAGCAATCAGCCCCAGCATTTT